This T cell receptor beta chain comes out of a study of human T cells and chemical hapten exposure. Study as a whole: Variability of per-sample TCR yields stemmed mainly from small differences in pooled library volume. Findings of the study overall: Sensitizing to DPC left TCRs with a frequency above 1 in 1000 unaltered.

Germline V gene data show CDR1 as SGHRS and CDR2 as YFSETQ. V shed 0 bases and J shed 3 bases, with 7 bases lying between them. The CDR3 spans 13 residues. In TCRdb, the RACE reads were re-called with MiXCR into one record per CDR3 protein. The sample lists 150,000 to 200,000 distinct CDR3 sequences, 25% to 35% seen once, with nearly 3% in the top ten. With regard to this clonotype: No antigen is known for it.

Time point of the sample: pre-sensitization, week 0. This sample's treatment: therapeutic diphenylcyclopropenone sensitization with weekly scalp DPC. This sequence joins TRBV5-1 and TRBJ2-7; the D is unclear. The sequences come from whole blood, collected in connection with sensitization to the hapten diphenylcyclopropenone (DPC). The receptor was isolated from a woman aged 25-40 years with alopecia areata. Some clones in this sample may be carry-over from other donors' samples. The CDR3 DNA reads as TGCGCCAGCAGCTTGGCGGGCAACTACGAGCAGTACTTC. This gives the protein CASSLAGNYEQYF.